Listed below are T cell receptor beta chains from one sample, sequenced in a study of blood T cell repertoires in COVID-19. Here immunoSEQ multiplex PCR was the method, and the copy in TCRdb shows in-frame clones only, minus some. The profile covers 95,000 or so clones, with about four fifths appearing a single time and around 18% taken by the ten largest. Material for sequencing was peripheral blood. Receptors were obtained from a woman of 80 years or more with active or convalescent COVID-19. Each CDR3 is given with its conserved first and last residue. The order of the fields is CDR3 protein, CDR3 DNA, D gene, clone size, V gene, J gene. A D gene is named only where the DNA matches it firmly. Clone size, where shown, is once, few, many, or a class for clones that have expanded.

CASRETSGRAEGRYNEQFF	TGTGCCAGCAGGGAGACTAGCGGGAGGGCCGAGGGCCGATACAATGAGCAGTTCTTC	TRBD2	NA	TRBV2	TRBJ2-1
CASSYEFNSPLHF	TGTGCCAGCAGTTACGAGTTTAATTCACCCCTCCACTTT	NA	NA	TRBV6-5	TRBJ1-6
CASSSSHGTEAFF	TGTGCCAGCAGTTCCTCTCACGGCACTGAAGCTTTCTTT	NA	NA	TRBV27	TRBJ1-1
CASSRTSGPQETQYF	TGTGCCAGCAGCCGGACTAGCGGGCCCCAAGAGACCCAGTACTTC	TRBD2	NA	TRBV5-4	TRBJ2-5
CASSPNLRARSPLHF	TGTGCCAGCAGCCCGAACCTCAGGGCGCGGTCACCCCTCCACTTT	NA	NA	TRBV3-1/TRBV3-2	TRBJ1-6
CASSPIPGQGYNEQFF	TGTGCCAGCAGCCCAATCCCGGGACAGGGCTACAATGAGCAGTTCTTC	TRBD1	NA	TRBV5-1	TRBJ2-1
CASSFLAEGYNEQFF	TGTGCCAGCAGTTTCCTAGCGGAGGGGTACAATGAGCAGTTCTTC	TRBD2	NA	TRBV28	TRBJ2-1
CASSSYPSLPDTQYF	TGTGCCAGCAGTTCTTACCCTAGCCTTCCAGATACGCAGTATTTT	NA	NA	TRBV7-8	TRBJ2-3
CASSPKREGTNEQFF	TGTGCCAGCTCACCAAAGAGGGAGGGGACAAATGAGCAGTTCTTC	NA	NA	TRBV18	TRBJ2-1
CASRQGKNIQYF	TGTGCCAGCAGGCAGGGGAAAAACATTCAGTACTTC	NA	NA	TRBV28	TRBJ2-4
CASRPPGGHTGELFF	TGTGCCAGCAGGCCCCCAGGGGGCCACACCGGGGAGCTGTTTTTT	TRBD1	NA	TRBV6-5	TRBJ2-2
CSVVLWGENFNEQFF	TGCAGCGTTGTACTGTGGGGGGAGAATTTTAATGAGCAGTTCTTC	NA	NA	TRBV29-1	TRBJ2-1
CASSLGGGRTSSYNEQFF	TGTGCCAGCAGCCTTGGGGGGGGAAGGACTAGTTCCTACAATGAGCAGTTCTTC	TRBD2	medium-sized	TRBV5-4	TRBJ2-1
CAWRIMVASSDTQYF	TGTGCCTGGAGAATTATGGTAGCGAGTTCAGATACGCAGTATTTT	NA	NA	TRBV30	TRBJ2-3
CASSLGGRRYNEQFF	TGTGCCAGCAGCTTAGGCGGGAGAAGATACAATGAGCAGTTCTTC	TRBD2	NA	TRBV7-2	TRBJ2-1
CAIGTGGLGTEAFF	TGTGCCATCGGAACGGGCGGGTTGGGCACTGAAGCTTTCTTT	NA	NA	TRBV28	TRBJ1-1
CASIERSTNGYTF	TGTGCCAGTATTGAGCGCAGTACAAATGGCTACACCTTC	NA	few	TRBV19	TRBJ1-2
CASSLLGQGAFLNIQYF	TGCGCCAGCAGCTTATTGGGACAGGGGGCTTTTTTGAACATTCAGTACTTC	TRBD1	NA	TRBV5-1	TRBJ2-4
CASSPGTGSYEQYF	TGTGCCAGCAGCCCCGGGACAGGGTCCTACGAGCAGTACTTC	TRBD1	NA	TRBV6-5	TRBJ2-7
CAISRGTPDTQYF	TGTGCCATCAGCAGGGGTACCCCAGATACGCAGTATTTT	NA	NA	TRBV10-3	TRBJ2-3
CASSPNARTGGTEAFF	TGTGCCAGCTCACCAAACGCGAGGACGGGGGGGACTGAAGCTTTCTTT	NA	NA	TRBV18	TRBJ1-1
CASSPTNGGFVEQYF	TGTGCCAGCTCACCTACCAACGGTGGTTTCGTCGAGCAGTACTTC	NA	NA	TRBV18	TRBJ2-7
CASSLAGIPNTEAFF	TGTGCCAGCAGCTTAGCGGGCATTCCGAACACTGAAGCTTTCTTT	NA	NA	TRBV7-2	TRBJ1-1
CASSFGSREGLGYEQYF	TGTGCCAGCAGTTTCGGGTCGCGGGAGGGCCTTGGTTACGAGCAGTACTTC	TRBD2	few	TRBV27	TRBJ2-7
CASSSRGRALDEQFF	TGTGCCAGCAGTTCGCGCGGGAGGGCGCTGGATGAGCAGTTCTTC	TRBD2	NA	TRBV28	TRBJ2-1
CASSPNVLAAYNEQFF	TGCGCCAGCAGCCCCAACGTCCTAGCGGCGTACAATGAGCAGTTCTTC	TRBD2	once	TRBV4-1	TRBJ2-1
CASSLDRSILYTQYF	TGTGCCAGCAGCTTAGATCGGAGTATCCTATATACGCAGTATTTT	NA	NA	TRBV11-2	TRBJ2-3
CATSSQAHGGNEQFF	TGTGCCACCAGCAGTCAGGCCCACGGGGGCAATGAGCAGTTCTTC	NA	NA	TRBV15	TRBJ2-1
CASSLSRNYGYTF	TGTGCCAGCAGTTTATCGAGGAACTATGGCTACACCTTC	NA	NA	TRBV27	TRBJ1-2
CASSSITGPTDTQYF	TGTGCCAGCAGCTCCATTACAGGTCCGACAGATACGCAGTATTTT	NA	NA	TRBV7-2	TRBJ2-3
CASSLVEDTEAFF	TGTGCCAGCAGTTTAGTGGAGGACACTGAAGCTTTCTTT	NA	NA	TRBV12-3/TRBV12-4	TRBJ1-1
CASSLGGTYEQYF	TGTGCCAGCAGTTTGGGAGGAACCTACGAGCAGTACTTC	NA	NA	TRBV28	TRBJ2-7
CASSNRDRGPGELFF	TGCGCCAGCAGCAACCGGGACAGGGGGCCCGGGGAGCTGTTTTTT	TRBD1	few	TRBV5-1	TRBJ2-2
CASSLVGNYGYTF	TGTGCCAGCAGCTTGGTGGGCAACTATGGCTACACCTTC	NA	NA	TRBV7-9	TRBJ1-2
CASSERGRGNQPQHF	TGTGCCAGCAGTGAAAGAGGGAGGGGCAATCAGCCCCAGCATTTT	NA	few	TRBV6-1	TRBJ1-5
CASSTSGSVEQFF	TGTGCCAGCAGTACTAGCGGGAGCGTTGAGCAGTTCTTC	TRBD2	NA	TRBV27	TRBJ2-1
CASRRTGGEKLFF	TGTGCCAGCAGGAGGACAGGTGGCGAAAAACTGTTTTTT	TRBD1	few	TRBV27	TRBJ1-4
CASSYTGGNQPQHF	TGTGCCAGCAGTTACACAGGGGGGAATCAGCCCCAGCATTTT	TRBD1	NA	TRBV6-2/TRBV6-3	TRBJ1-5
CASTQRPGTVQETQYF	TGTGCCAGCACCCAACGGCCGGGGACAGTCCAAGAGACCCAGTACTTC	TRBD1	NA	TRBV28	TRBJ2-5
CASSLGGTFQETQYF	TGTGCCAGCAGCCTCGGAGGGACCTTCCAAGAGACCCAGTACTTC	NA	NA	TRBV7-9	TRBJ2-5
CASSDSVAGVGEQYF	TGTGCCAGCAGTGACTCGGTCGCGGGAGTAGGCGAGCAGTACTTC	TRBD2	once	TRBV6-4	TRBJ2-7
CASSTWGLAGETDTQYF	TGTGCTAGCAGCACCTGGGGACTAGCGGGAGAAACAGATACGCAGTATTTT	TRBD2	once	TRBV7-7	TRBJ2-3
CASSEGQNTGELFF	TGTGCCAGCAGCGAAGGACAAAACACCGGGGAGCTGTTTTTT	NA	NA	TRBV11-2	TRBJ2-2
CASRPRGYHQPQHF	TGTGCCAGCAGACCCCGCGGCTACCATCAGCCCCAGCATTTT	NA	NA	TRBV6-6	TRBJ1-5
CAWWRREGEQFF	TGTGCCTGGTGGCGCCGTGAGGGTGAGCAGTTCTTC	NA	few	TRBV30	TRBJ2-1
CASRGSGRGDNEQFF	TGTGCCAGCAGGGGTAGCGGGAGAGGGGACAATGAGCAGTTCTTC	TRBD2	NA	TRBV6-5	TRBJ2-1